Below are 10 T cell receptor beta chains sequenced from a single sample in a study of shared clonotypes between healthy human individuals. Assay used: immunoSEQ multiplex PCR; TCRdb lists only in-frame clones, some missing. This table has some 2,000,000 clones, roughly 94% appearing once. The specimen sequenced was naive CD4+ T cells sorted from blood. Sample subset: CD45RA+ positively selected. The receptor set was obtained from a man between 18 and 35 years old in good health.

The rearrangement links TRBV29-1 to TRBJ1-1; perhaps TRBD1 as D (5 bases). Per the germline V gene, CDR1 is SQVTM and CDR2 is ANQGSEA. V lost 3 bases to trimming and J lost 0 bases, with 14 bases between them. The CDR3 runs to 15 residues. The chain's CDR3 is CSVDIDRPLNTEAFF. CDR3 coding DNA: TGCAGCGTTGACATCGACAGACCGCTGAACACTGAAGCTTTCTTT.

V is TRBV9 and J is TRBJ2-7; D is undetermined. V was shortened by 7 bases and J by 0 bases, with 14 bases between the two germline ends. The length of the CDR3 is 14 residues. The germline gives CDR1 SGDLS, CDR2 YYNGEE. As DNA, the CDR3 is TGTGCCAGCTCTACCTCTGGGTCCTCCTACGAGCAGTACTTC. Translated, it gives CASSTSGSSYEQYF. Based on the CDR3 plus reference TRBV9 and TRBJ2-7, the full variable domain is DSGVTQTPKHLITATGQRVTLRCSPRSGDLSVYWYQQSLDQGLQFLIQYYNGEERAKGNILERFSAQQFPDLHSELNLSSLELGDSALYFCASSTSGSSYEQYFGPGTRLTVT.

The gene calls are TRBV7-9 and TRBJ2-1; a weak D match, TRBD2 (5 bases). V lost 1 base to trimming and J lost 6 bases, with 16 bases between them. The CDR3 sequence is 16 residues long. Germline V lookup: CDR1 SEHNR, CDR2 FQNEAQ (reference sequence). Here the CDR3 DNA reads TGTGCCAGCAGCTTAGTAGGTAGGGAGAGGATCAATGAGCAGTTCTTC. Amino acid sequence: CASSLVGRERINEQFF.

This rearrangement joins TRBV6-6 to TRBJ2-7, with 8 bases lining up with TRBD1. This CDR3 has 14 amino acids. Germline trimming cut 6 bases from V and 3 bases from J; bases unmatched to any gene: 7. In germline, CDR1 is MNHNY, CDR2 SVGAGI (reference sequence). The CDR3 sequence is CASSRGRGNYEQYF. CDR3 nucleotide sequence: TGTGCCAGCAGCAGGGGGCGTGGGAACTACGAGCAGTACTTC.

With respect to this clone: At one end the junction does not follow the germline gene, possibly because of a read error. The rearrangement uses TRBV7-7 and TRBJ2-7, with TRBD2 identical over 9 bases. CDR3 length: 13 amino acids. From germline, CDR1 is SSHAT and CDR2 FNYEAQ (reference sequence). CDR3 nucleotide sequence: TGTGCTAGCAGCTTAGCGGGGGTCTTGGAGCAGTACTTC. It is translated as CASSLAGVLEQYF.

The chain uses TRBV10-3 and TRBJ2-1; TRBD1 or TRBD2 may be the D gene (5 bases each). V was trimmed by 6 bases and J by 6 bases, leaving 12 bases between them. The CDR3 sequence is 13 residues long. Germline values: CDR1 ENHRY, CDR2 SYGVKD. As DNA, the CDR3 is TGTGCCATCAGCCCACCCGGGGCCAATGAGCAGTTCTTC. Translating gives CAISPPGANEQFF.

This clone showed up just once. The rearrangement links TRBV2 to TRBJ1-4; D gene unclear. The germline V and J ends were trimmed by 4 bases and 8 bases, with 8 bases remaining between them. Germline assignment: CDR1 SNHLY and CDR2 FYNNEI. The CDR3 contains 12 residues. The CDR3: CASSVAGEKLFF. As DNA, the CDR3 is TGTGCCAGCAGTGTGGCCGGAGAAAAACTGTTTTTT.

About this clone itself: Other DNA sequences in this sample translate to the same CDR3. V and J are TRBV27 and TRBJ1-4, with D perhaps TRBD1 (5 bases). The CDR3 is 14 residues long. Germline CDR1 and CDR2: MNHEY and SMNVEV (reference sequence). Trimming left V 1 base short and J 3 bases short, with 6 bases between. CDR3 amino acids: CASSLWGPNEKLFF. Written as DNA, the CDR3 is TGTGCCAGCAGTTTATGGGGACCTAATGAAAAACTGTTTTTT.

The chain joins TRBV6-5 to TRBJ1-2; D might be TRBD1 (6 bases). CDR3 size: 12 residues. Germline V gene sequence: CDR1 MNHEY, CDR2 SVGAGI. The V end was cut by 9 bases, the J end by 6 bases, with 14 bases between. The CDR3 region is CASWQGPHGYTF. CDR3 DNA sequence: TGTGCCAGTTGGCAGGGGCCGCATGGCTACACCTTC.

The chain carries TRBV6-6 and TRBJ2-2; 9 bases are shared with TRBD1. Germline lookup yields CDR1 MNHNY and CDR2 SVGAGI (reference sequence). After removal of 7 bases from V and 5 bases from J, the junction contained 11 bases not matched to a gene. The CDR3 has 16 amino acids. The CDR3 DNA is TGTGCCAGCACCAAACCGGGACAGGGAGATACCGGGGAGCTGTTTTTT. Its translation is CASTKPGQGDTGELFF.